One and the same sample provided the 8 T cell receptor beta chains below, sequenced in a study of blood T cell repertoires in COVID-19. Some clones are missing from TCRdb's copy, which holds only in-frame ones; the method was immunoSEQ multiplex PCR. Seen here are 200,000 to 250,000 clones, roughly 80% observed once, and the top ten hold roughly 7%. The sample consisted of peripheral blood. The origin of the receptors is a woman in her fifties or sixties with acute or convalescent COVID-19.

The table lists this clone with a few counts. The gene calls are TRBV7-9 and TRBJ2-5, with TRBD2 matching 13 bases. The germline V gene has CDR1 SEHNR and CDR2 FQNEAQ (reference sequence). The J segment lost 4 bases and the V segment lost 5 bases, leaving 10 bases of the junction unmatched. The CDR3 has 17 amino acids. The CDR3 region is CASSAGLAGAPLETQYF. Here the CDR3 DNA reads TGTGCCAGCAGCGCCGGACTAGCGGGGGCTCCCCTAGAGACCCAGTACTTC.

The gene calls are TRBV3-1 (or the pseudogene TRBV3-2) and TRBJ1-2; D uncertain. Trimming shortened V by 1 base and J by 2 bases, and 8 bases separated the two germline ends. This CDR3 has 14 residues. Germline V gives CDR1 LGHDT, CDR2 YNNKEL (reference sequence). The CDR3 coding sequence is TGTGCCAGCAGCCAAGTTTCCGGGAACTATGGCTACACCTTC. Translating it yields CASSQVSGNYGYTF.

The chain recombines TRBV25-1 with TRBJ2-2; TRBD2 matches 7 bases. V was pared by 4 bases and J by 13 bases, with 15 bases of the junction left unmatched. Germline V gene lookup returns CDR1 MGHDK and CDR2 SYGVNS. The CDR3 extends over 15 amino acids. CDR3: CASSAFRAGESGLFF. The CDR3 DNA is TGTGCCAGCAGTGCTTTTAGGGCGGGGGAGTCGGGGCTGTTTTTT. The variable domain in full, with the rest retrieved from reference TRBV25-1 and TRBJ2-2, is EADIYQTPRYLVIGTGKKITLECSQTMGHDKMYWYQQDPGMELHLIHYSYGVNSTEKGDLSSESTVSRIRTEHFPLTLESARPSHTSQYLCASSAFRAGESGLFFGEGSRLTVL.

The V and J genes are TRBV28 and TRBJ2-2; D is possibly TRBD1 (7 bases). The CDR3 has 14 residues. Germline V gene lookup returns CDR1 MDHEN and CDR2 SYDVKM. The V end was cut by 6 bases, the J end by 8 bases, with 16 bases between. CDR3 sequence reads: CASSPTGRMGELFF. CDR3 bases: TGTGCCAGCAGCCCGACAGGGAGGATGGGGGAGCTGTTTTTT.

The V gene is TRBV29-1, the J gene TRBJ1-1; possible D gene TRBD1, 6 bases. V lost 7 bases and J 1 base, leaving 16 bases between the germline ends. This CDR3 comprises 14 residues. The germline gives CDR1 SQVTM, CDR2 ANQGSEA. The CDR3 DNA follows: TGCAGCGCCGGTGGGGGCCGGGGGAACACTGAAGCTTTCTTT. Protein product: CSAGGGRGNTEAFF.

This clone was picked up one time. Written as DNA, the CDR3 is TGTGCCAGCAGCCAAGATCTTGAACTAGCGGGGGCTCAAGAGACCCAGTACTTC. Amino acids: CASSQDLELAGAQETQYF. This chain links TRBV3-1 (or the pseudogene TRBV3-2) with TRBJ2-5, with 11 bases matching TRBD2. CDR1 LGHDT and CDR2 YNNKEL come from the germline V gene (reference sequence). This CDR3 has 18 residues. Germline trimming cut 0 bases from V and 2 bases from J; bases unmatched to any gene: 8.

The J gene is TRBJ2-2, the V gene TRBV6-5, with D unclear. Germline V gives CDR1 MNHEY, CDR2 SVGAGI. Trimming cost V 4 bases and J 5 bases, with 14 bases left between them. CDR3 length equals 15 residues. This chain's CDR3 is CASSFTGLRTGELFF. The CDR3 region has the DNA TGTGCCAGCAGTTTCACCGGGTTACGGACCGGGGAGCTGTTTTTT.

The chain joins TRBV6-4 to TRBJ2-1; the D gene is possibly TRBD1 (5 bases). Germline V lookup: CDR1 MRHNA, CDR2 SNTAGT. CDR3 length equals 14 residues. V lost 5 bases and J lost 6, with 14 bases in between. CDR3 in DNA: TGTGCCAGCAGTCCGGGTATAAGGGGCAATGAGCAGTTCTTC. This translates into CASSPGIRGNEQFF.